The 30 T cell receptor beta chains below all came from one sample that was sequenced in a study of blood T cell repertoires in COVID-19. TCRdb's table, derived via immunoSEQ multiplex PCR, lists solely in-frame clones and lacks some. Of about 98,000 clones in the sample, approximately 80% were seen once. Sample: peripheral blood. The receptors stem from a man between 65 and 85 years old with active or convalescent COVID-19.

This clone has more than one count but fewer than ten. The chain carries TRBV4-3 and TRBJ1-1, with no clear D. V lost 2 bases and J lost 2, with 6 bases in between. Germline V CDR1 and CDR2: LGHNA, YSLEER. CDR3 length equals 13 residues. The CDR3 region has the DNA TGCGCCAGCAGCCAACAGATCAACACTGAAGCTTTCTTT. Protein sequence: CASSQQINTEAFF.

This sequence joins TRBV7-2 and TRBJ2-7; D possibly corresponds to TRBD1 (6 bases). From germline, CDR1 is SGHTA and CDR2 FQGNSA. V dropped 5 bases and J dropped 2 bases, with 25 bases sitting between them. The CDR3 contains 18 residues. CDR3 protein: CASSLGLGTGTPTYEQYF. The CDR3 region has the DNA TGTGCCAGCAGCCTAGGACTCGGTACAGGGACCCCAACCTACGAGCAGTACTTC.

The rearrangement links TRBV5-5 to TRBJ1-5, with D possibly matching TRBD1 (5 bases). V shed 3 bases and J shed 9 bases, with 7 bases lying between them. Germline CDR1 and CDR2: SGHKS and YYEKEE (reference sequence). The CDR3 is 11 amino acids. For the CDR3, the DNA is TGTGCCAGCAGCTCGGGGGGGCCCCAGCATTTT. Residues: CASSSGGPQHF.

The rearrangement joins TRBV5-5 to TRBJ2-1; D call uncertain. Trimming shortened V by 6 bases and J by 6 bases, and 13 bases separated the two germline ends. Germline V gives CDR1 SGHKS, CDR2 YYEKEE (reference sequence). CDR3 size: 13 residues. CDR3 nucleotide sequence: TGTGCCAGCATGGCCCCCCTGCCCAATGAGCAGTTCTTC. Translating gives CASMAPLPNEQFF.

CDR3 bases: TGTGCCAGCAGTAGGGTCTTGCAGCAGGGTCGGCAGTACTTC. Translating gives CASSRVLQQGRQYF. The chain employs TRBV6-5 and TRBJ2-7; maybe TRBD1 (5 bases). This CDR3 has 14 residues. CDR1 is MNHEY and CDR2 is SVGAGI in the germline V gene. V shed 5 bases and J shed 9 bases, with 20 bases lying between them.

The chain combines TRBV2 with TRBJ1-2; a possible D gene is TRBD1 (6 bases). V shed 6 bases and J shed 5 bases, with 16 bases lying between them. The germline V gene encodes CDR1 SNHLY and CDR2 FYNNEI. CDR3 size: 14 residues. The CDR3, as DNA: TGTGCCAGCAGGGAACAGGGCCTGGGGTATGGCTACACCTTC. The encoded protein is CASREQGLGYGYTF.

Concerning this clone: Other DNA sequences in this sample translate to the same CDR3. The chain recombines TRBV12-3 or TRBV12-4 with TRBJ1-1; D remains unclear. This CDR3 contains 12 residues. V was pared by 3 bases and J by 6 bases, with 8 bases between. The CDR3 spells CASSFPGSEAFF. Here the CDR3 DNA reads TGTGCCAGCAGTTTTCCCGGGTCTGAAGCTTTCTTT.

V is TRBV6-5 and J is TRBJ1-3, with D tentatively TRBD1 (5 bases). The germline gives CDR1 MNHEY, CDR2 SVGAGI. V lost 0 bases and J 0 bases, leaving 9 bases between the germline ends. This CDR3 is built from 16 residues. The CDR3 region has the DNA TGTGCCAGCAGTTACTCGGACATGAGCTCTGGAAACACCATATATTTT. Protein product: CASSYSDMSSGNTIYF.

J is TRBJ1-5 and V is TRBV19; D is uncertain. CDR3 length: 15 amino acids. The V and J ends lost 1 base and 3 bases respectively, with 10 bases between them. CDR1 LNHDA and CDR2 SQIVND come from the germline V gene (reference sequence). DNA of the CDR3: TGTGCCAGTAGTATAGGTTCAGGTCTCAATCAGCCCCAGCATTTT. It encodes CASSIGSGLNQPQHF.

This clone was picked up one time. V usage is TRBV30 and J usage is TRBJ2-3; 7 positions agree with TRBD2. CDR1 GTSNPN and CDR2 SVGIG come from the germline V gene (reference sequence). The V segment lost 4 bases and the J segment 5 bases; nucleotides outside the gene matches: 6. The CDR3 runs 13 residues. CDR3 in amino acids: CAWNWGGEDTQYF. The CDR3 region has the DNA TGTGCCTGGAATTGGGGGGGAGAAGATACGCAGTATTTT.

The chain combines TRBV6-2 or TRBV6-3 with TRBJ1-5, with TRBD1 as a possible D gene (5 bases). Germline-derived CDR1 and CDR2 are MNHEY and SVGEGT. The CDR3 runs 14 residues. The germline V and J ends were trimmed by 5 bases and 9 bases, with 17 bases remaining between them. CDR3 coding DNA: TGTGCCAGCAGTAACACAGGAACCGGGCGGCCCCAGCATTTT. Protein sequence: CASSNTGTGRPQHF.

This sequence joins TRBV3-1 (or the pseudogene TRBV3-2) and TRBJ1-5; D may be TRBD1 (5 bases). The CDR3 contains 14 residues. Germline assignment: CDR1 LGHDT and CDR2 YNNKEL (reference sequence). V lost 3 bases and J 6 bases, leaving 12 bases between the germline ends. As DNA, the CDR3 is TGTGCCAGCAGCCATGACAGTTGGGGTCAGCCCCAGCATTTT. Amino acid sequence: CASSHDSWGQPQHF.

J is TRBJ1-4 and V is TRBV27; 8 bases fit TRBD1. The V gene end was trimmed by 4 bases and the J gene end by 8 bases; junction bases not matched to a gene: 3. The CDR3 covers 13 residues. Germline loops: CDR1 MNHEY, CDR2 SMNVEV (reference sequence). CDR3 sequence: CASSYDRGEKLFF. CDR3 bases: TGTGCCAGCAGTTACGACAGGGGAGAAAAACTGTTTTTT.

The rearrangement links TRBV30 to TRBJ2-3; 7 bases line up with TRBD2. Germline-derived CDR1 and CDR2 are GTSNPN and SVGIG (reference sequence). The CDR3 contains 13 residues. Trimming took 7 bases from V and 1 from J; bases not matched to a gene: 5. The CDR3 DNA reads as TGTGCCTCGGTTGCGGGGGGCACAGATACGCAGTATTTT. Its protein is CASVAGGTDTQYF.

The chain has TRBV15 and TRBJ2-1; 8 nucleotides match TRBD2. Losses at the gene ends were 1 base for V and 7 bases for J; bases not matched to a gene: 9. The V gene's germline CDR1 is LNHNV and CDR2 YYDKDF (reference sequence). This CDR3 contains 16 residues. The CDR3, as DNA: TGTGCCACCAGCAGAGGTCCGGGACTAGGGGCGAATGAGCAGTTCTTC. Its protein is CATSRGPGLGANEQFF. Complete variable domain (other parts from reference TRBV15 and TRBJ2-1): DAMVIQNPRYQVTQFGKPVTLSCSQTLNHNVMYWYQQKSSQAPKLLFHYYDKDFNNEADTPDNFQSRRPNTSFCFLDIRSPGLGDTAMYLCATSRGPGLGANEQFFGPGTRLTVL.

Only a few counts were recorded for this clone. The chain uses TRBV9 and TRBJ2-1; TRBD2 agrees at 7 bases. The CDR3 has 13 residues. Germline V gene data show CDR1 as SGDLS and CDR2 as YYNGEE. After removal of 4 bases from V and 6 bases from J, the junction contained 4 bases not matched to a gene. CDR3 DNA: TGTGCCAGCAGCCCGGGGACTATCAATGAGCAGTTCTTC. This encodes CASSPGTINEQFF.

The J gene is TRBJ1-3, the V gene TRBV29-1, with D tentatively TRBD1 (6 bases). The V gene's germline CDR1 is SQVTM and CDR2 ANQGSEA. Trimming stripped 5 bases from V and 4 bases from J, with 9 bases between. The CDR3 sequence is 12 residues long. CDR3 coding DNA: TGCAGCGTTCGGGACAACGGAAACACCATATATTTT. The encoded protein is CSVRDNGNTIYF.

DNA for the CDR3: TGCAGTGCTAGTTCCGGGGTTAATCAGCCCCAGCATTTT. Encoded protein: CSASSGVNQPQHF. This chain connects TRBV20-1 to TRBJ1-5, with D hard to call. Trimming left V 3 bases short and J 4 bases short, with 10 bases between. Germline loops: CDR1 DFQATT, CDR2 SNEGSKA (reference sequence). The CDR3 covers 13 residues.

V and J are TRBV7-8 and TRBJ2-3; 13 positions match TRBD2. The CDR3 consists of 14 residues. Germline V CDR1 and CDR2: SGHVS, FQNEAQ. Trimming cost V 4 bases and J 5 bases; bases outside gene matches: 0. CDR3: CASSWTSGGDTQYF. The CDR3, as DNA: TGTGCCAGCAGCTGGACTAGCGGGGGAGATACGCAGTATTTT.

This chain links TRBV3-1 (or the pseudogene TRBV3-2) with TRBJ1-6, with D perhaps matching TRBD1 (5 bases). This CDR3 is 14 amino acids long. The ends were cut back, 3 bases at V and 8 bases at J, with 11 bases in the middle. From germline, CDR1 is LGHDT and CDR2 YNNKEL (reference sequence). CDR3 coding DNA: TGTGCCAGCAGCCAGGTAACAGGAGATTCACCCCTCCACTTT. This encodes CASSQVTGDSPLHF.

The rearrangement joins TRBV2 to TRBJ1-6; 7 nucleotides match TRBD1. V was pared by 7 bases and J by 5 bases, with 8 bases of the junction left unmatched. Germline CDR1 reads SNHLY; CDR2 reads FYNNEI. The CDR3 extends over 15 amino acids. The CDR3 coding sequence is TGTGCCAGCACCGAAGGACAGGTTGATAATTCACCCCTCCACTTT. This translates into CASTEGQVDNSPLHF. The variable domain in full, with the rest retrieved from reference TRBV2 and TRBJ1-6, is EPEVTQTPSHQVTQMGQEVILRCVPISNHLYFYWYRQILGQKVEFLVSFYNNEISEKSEIFDDQFSVERPDGSNFTLKIRSTKLEDSAMYFCASTEGQVDNSPLHFGNGTRLTVT.

The rearrangement uses TRBV7-6 and TRBJ2-2, with D possibly TRBD2 on 6 matching bases. The CDR3 has 17 residues. V was cut by 4 bases and J by 2 bases, with 17 bases left in between. Germline-derived CDR1 and CDR2 are SGHVS and FNYEAQ. CDR3 nucleotides: TGTGCCAGCAGCTCACCACTCGGGACTCTTAACACCGGGGAGCTGTTTTTT. Its translation: CASSSPLGTLNTGELFF.

This clone was counted a few times. The V and J genes are TRBV29-1 and TRBJ1-1; D is perhaps TRBD1 (6 bases). Germline-derived CDR1 and CDR2 are SQVTM and ANQGSEA. V gave up 2 bases and J gave up 0 bases, with 13 bases separating them. The CDR3 totals 15 residues. CDR3 sequence: CSVEWPDSMNTEAFF. Written as DNA, the CDR3 is TGCAGCGTTGAATGGCCGGACAGCATGAACACTGAAGCTTTCTTT.

The V call is TRBV5-1, the J call TRBJ2-1; the D is unclear. The V gene's germline CDR1 is SGHRS and CDR2 YFSETQ. The CDR3 is 13 residues long. V lost 3 bases and J 8 bases, leaving 12 bases between the germline ends. CDR3 DNA: TGCGCCAGCAGCTCGTCTAGTACTCATGAGCAGTTCTTC. It is translated as CASSSSSTHEQFF.

This clone was seen just once. The genes are TRBV14 and TRBJ1-1, with D uncertain. V was trimmed by 6 bases and J by 4 bases, leaving 6 bases between them. Germline CDR1 and CDR2: SGHDN and FVKESK. The CDR3 has 11 residues. In DNA form, the CDR3 reads TGTGCCAGCAGTCTCGTCACTGAAGCTTTCTTT. Translated: CASSLVTEAFF.

This clone has a count of ten or more. This chain joins TRBV7-2 and TRBJ2-1; maybe TRBD2 (5 bases). From germline, CDR1 is SGHTA and CDR2 FQGNSA. The CDR3 sequence is 14 residues long. Trimming took 5 bases from V and 1 from J, leaving 9 bases between them. In DNA, the CDR3 is TGTGCCAGCAGCCTCCAGCGGTCCTACAATGAGCAGTTCTTC. It encodes CASSLQRSYNEQFF.

J is TRBJ2-2 and V is TRBV28, with a possible D match to TRBD2 (7 bases). The CDR3 is 17 amino acids. The germline V gene has CDR1 MDHEN and CDR2 SYDVKM. The germline V and J ends were trimmed by 5 bases and 3 bases, with 19 bases remaining between them. This CDR3 is CASSPQPGGQHTGELFF. CDR3 coding DNA: TGTGCCAGCAGTCCCCAGCCGGGGGGCCAGCACACCGGGGAGCTGTTTTTT. Looking up the rest from reference TRBV28 and TRBJ2-2 gives the full variable domain: DVKVTQSSRYLVKRTGEKVFLECVQDMDHENMFWYRQDPGLGLRLIYFSYDVKMKEKGDIPEGYSVSREKKERFSLILESASTNQTSMYLCASSPQPGGQHTGELFFGEGSRLTVL.

The chain employs TRBV3-1 (or the pseudogene TRBV3-2) and TRBJ1-2, with D possibly matching TRBD1 (6 bases). Germline CDR1 is LGHDT and CDR2 is YNNKEL (reference sequence). The CDR3 loop spans 15 amino acids. Trimming removed 3 bases from V and 5 bases from J, with 16 bases in between. In DNA form, the CDR3 reads TGTGCCAGCAGCCAGGGCACTACAGGGTATTATGGCTACACCTTC. This sequence encodes CASSQGTTGYYGYTF.

V is TRBV19 and J is TRBJ1-1, with D tentatively TRBD1 (5 bases). The V end lost 5 bases, the J end lost 4 bases, and 14 bases lay between the germline ends. Germline V gives CDR1 LNHDA, CDR2 SQIVND (reference sequence). The CDR3 extends over 14 amino acids. CDR3 DNA: TGTGCCAGTAGTCGAAGGCAGGGCGGCACTGAAGCTTTCTTT. This encodes CASSRRQGGTEAFF.

The rearrangement uses TRBV3-1 (or the pseudogene TRBV3-2) and TRBJ2-1; 10 bases align to TRBD2. With V trimmed by 4 bases and J by 7 bases, 16 bases remained unmatched. CDR1 and CDR2 (germline): LGHDT, YNNKEL (reference sequence). The CDR3 is 18 residues long. The CDR3: CASSPPASGGPYSNEQFF. The CDR3 bases are TGTGCCAGCAGCCCCCCCGCTAGCGGGGGCCCTTACTCGAATGAGCAGTTCTTC.